Presented here are 27 T cell receptor beta chains from one specimen sequenced in a study of T cell changes during pregnancy in multiple sclerosis. TCRdb's table, derived via immunoSEQ multiplex PCR, lists solely in-frame clones and lacks some. The sample holds some 41,000 clones, roughly 88% seen once. The specimen was CD8+ T cells from peripheral blood mononuclear cells, collected in the first trimester of pregnancy. The receptors here all came from a female donor with multiple sclerosis, enrolled in a pregnancy study.

The V gene is TRBV9, the J gene TRBJ1-2; 8 bases are a match to TRBD1. CDR1 and CDR2 (germline): SGDLS, YYNGEE. Germline trimming cut 4 bases from V and 4 bases from J; bases unmatched to any gene: 9. This CDR3 is 15 amino acids long. For the CDR3, the DNA is TGTGCCAGCAGCACTAAACAGGGGGAATTCTATGGCTACACCTTC. Protein product: CASSTKQGEFYGYTF. The full variable domain, with the rest looked up from reference TRBV9 and TRBJ1-2, is DSGVTQTPKHLITATGQRVTLRCSPRSGDLSVYWYQQSLDQGLQFLIQYYNGEERAKGNILERFSAQQFPDLHSELNLSSLELGDSALYFCASSTKQGEFYGYTFGSGTRLTVV.

This clone was seen once. In DNA, the CDR3 is TGTGCCACCGTTGAAGAGGGCGGGCTATCCTACAATGAGCAGTTCTTC. This encodes CATVEEGGLSYNEQFF. V usage is TRBV15 and J usage is TRBJ2-1; D is perhaps TRBD2 (5 bases). Germline assignment: CDR1 LNHNV and CDR2 YYDKDF (reference sequence). This CDR3 contains 16 residues. V was pared by 8 bases and J by 1 base, with 18 bases between.

The chain carries TRBV29-1 and TRBJ2-5; 9 nucleotides line up with TRBD1. V trimming: 4 bases; J trimming: 5 bases; junction bases outside the gene matches: 11. The CDR3 runs to 15 residues. Looked up from germline, CDR1 is SQVTM and CDR2 is ANQGSEA. The CDR3 sequence: CSVVLHRGPTETQYF. Here the CDR3 DNA reads TGCAGCGTTGTTCTCCACAGGGGGCCAACGGAGACCCAGTACTTC. The whole variable domain, filled in from reference TRBV29-1 and TRBJ2-5, reads SAVISQKPSRDICQRGTSLTIQCQVDSQVTMMFWYRQQPGQSLTLIATANQGSEATYESGFVIDKFPISRPNLTFSTLTVSNMSPEDSSIYLCSVVLHRGPTETQYFGPGTRLLVL.

This chain joins TRBV5-1 and TRBJ2-2; D may be TRBD2 (6 bases). V lost 4 bases, J lost 2 bases, and 12 bases lay in between. This CDR3 has 15 amino acids. Germline V lookup: CDR1 SGHRS, CDR2 YFSETQ. DNA of the CDR3: TGCGCCAGCAGCCCGCCGGGACTTAACACCGGGGAGCTGTTTTTT. It codes for CASSPPGLNTGELFF.

The V call is TRBV5-1, the J call TRBJ2-1; D might be TRBD2 (6 bases). Germline V gene sequence: CDR1 SGHRS, CDR2 YFSETQ. The CDR3 sequence is 15 residues long. The germline V and J ends were trimmed by 4 bases and 2 bases, with 13 bases remaining between them. The DNA for the CDR3 is TGCGCCAGCAGCCAGACCGGGACTCCCTACAATGAGCAGTTCTTC. Its translation: CASSQTGTPYNEQFF.

The J gene is TRBJ2-4, the V gene TRBV6-1; D perhaps matches TRBD2 (6 bases). Germline V gene lookup returns CDR1 MNHNS and CDR2 SASEGT. The length of the CDR3 is 17 residues. V was cut by 1 base and J by 1 base, with 14 bases left in between. CDR3 in amino acids: CASSEELEGGAKNIQYF. CDR3 DNA: TGTGCCAGCAGTGAAGAGCTGGAGGGTGGGGCCAAAAACATTCAGTACTTC.

The rearrangement uses TRBV7-3 and TRBJ2-1; 10 bases match TRBD2. The V and J ends lost 5 bases and 4 bases, in that order; junction bases with no gene match: 14. This CDR3 has 18 amino acids. The germline gives CDR1 SGHTA, CDR2 FQGTGA. CDR3 loop: CASSNSGGLNLQYNEQFF. The CDR3 bases are TGTGCCAGCAGCAATAGCGGGGGGCTTAATCTCCAATACAATGAGCAGTTCTTC.

The gene calls are TRBV5-6 and TRBJ2-7, with unresolved D. Per germline, CDR1 SGHDT and CDR2 YYEEEE. Trimming took 0 bases from V and 2 from J, leaving 6 bases between them. This CDR3 is 13 amino acids long. The CDR3, as DNA: TGTGCCAGCAGCTTGGGCAGTACCTACGAGCAGTACTTC. Protein sequence: CASSLGSTYEQYF. The whole variable domain, remainder taken from reference TRBV5-6 and TRBJ2-7, is DAGVTQSPTHLIKTRGQQVTLRCSPKSGHDTVSWYQQALGQGPQFIFQYYEEEERQRGNFPDRFSGHQFPNYSSELNVNALLLGDSALYLCASSLGSTYEQYFGPGTRLTVT.

V gene TRBV19 combines with J gene TRBJ2-3; 9 positions agree with TRBD2. Germline V CDR1 and CDR2: LNHDA, SQIVND (reference sequence). The CDR3 spans 15 residues. The V gene end was trimmed by 6 bases and the J gene end by 5 bases; junction bases not matched to a gene: 9. CDR3 residues: CASRGQRGVVDTQYF. CDR3 nucleotides: TGTGCCAGTAGGGGCCAGCGGGGGGTGGTAGATACGCAGTATTTT.

CDR3 sequence: CASSPRTTNSYEQYF. CDR3 DNA: TGTGCCAGCAGCCCACGGACTACTAACTCCTACGAGCAGTACTTC. The gene calls are TRBV11-2 and TRBJ2-7; possible D gene TRBD2, 6 bases. V was cut by 5 bases and J by 0 bases, with 14 bases left in between. Germline lookup yields CDR1 SGHAT and CDR2 FQNNGV. The CDR3 loop spans 15 amino acids.

The rearrangement links TRBV7-2 to TRBJ1-2; D is uncertain. CDR3 size: 15 residues. Trimming left V 5 bases short and J 2 bases short, with 15 bases between. CDR1 and CDR2 from the germline V gene are SGHTA and FQGNSA. The DNA of the CDR3 is TGTGCCAGCAGCCAGGTGCGGGAGTTGAACTATGGCTACACCTTC. This translates into CASSQVRELNYGYTF.

The chain uses TRBV6-1 and TRBJ1-1; no reliable D call. CDR3 length: 13 residues. Looked up from germline, CDR1 is MNHNS and CDR2 is SASEGT. Between the trimmed V and J ends, which lost 0 bases and 8 bases, there was a span of 10 bases. The CDR3 DNA reads TGTGCCAGCAGTGAAGCGGAGTCCGGCGAAGCTTTCTTT. Amino acids: CASSEAESGEAFF.

The chain joins TRBV13 to TRBJ2-7, with D perhaps TRBD1 (5 bases). The CDR3 loop spans 13 amino acids. Germline V gene sequence: CDR1 PRHDT, CDR2 FYEKMQ (reference sequence). V lost 4 bases, J lost 3 bases, and 10 bases lay in between. The CDR3 is CASSSAGIYEQYF. CDR3 bases: TGTGCCAGCAGCTCGGCAGGGATCTACGAGCAGTACTTC.

The chain combines TRBV6-5 with TRBJ2-2; D call uncertain. The CDR3 has 14 amino acids. Trimming removed 2 bases at V and 6 bases at J, with 10 bases between. Germline V lookup: CDR1 MNHEY, CDR2 SVGAGI. DNA of the CDR3: TGTGCCAGCAGTTACCGCCGTAGCCCCGGGGAGCTGTTTTTT. This translates into CASSYRRSPGELFF.

The rearrangement joins TRBV19 to TRBJ1-2; D perhaps matches TRBD1 (5 bases). V dropped 6 bases and J dropped 7 bases, with 12 bases sitting between them. CDR3 length equals 12 residues. Looked up from germline, CDR1 is LNHDA and CDR2 is SQIVND (reference sequence). The CDR3 sequence: CASSPSGAGYTF. Written as DNA, the CDR3 is TGTGCCAGTAGCCCTAGTGGGGCTGGCTACACCTTC.

The chain is built from TRBV29-1 and TRBJ2-7; D is possibly TRBD2 (5 bases). This CDR3 contains 13 residues. The germline V and J ends were trimmed by 3 bases and 0 bases, with 9 bases remaining between them. Germline CDR1 and CDR2: SQVTM and ANQGSEA. The CDR3 spells CSVESGSSYEQYF. The CDR3 region has the DNA TGCAGCGTTGAGTCTGGGAGCTCCTACGAGCAGTACTTC.

The chain links TRBV27 to TRBJ2-7; D is perhaps TRBD1 (5 bases). Between the trimmed V and J ends, which lost 6 bases and 2 bases, there was a span of 14 bases. CDR3 size: 14 residues. Germline V gives CDR1 MNHEY, CDR2 SMNVEV (reference sequence). The CDR3 here is CASSDEQGPYEQYF. The DNA of the CDR3 is TGTGCCAGCAGCGACGAGCAGGGTCCCTACGAGCAGTACTTC.

In its sample, this clone was seen a few times. J is TRBJ2-3 and V is TRBV6-4, with D perhaps matching TRBD1 (5 bases). The CDR3 is 13 residues long. Trimming took off 5 bases at V and 3 bases at J, with 9 bases between the two ends. Germline V gives CDR1 MRHNA, CDR2 SNTAGT. The CDR3 DNA reads TGTGCCAGCAGTCCCCAGGGTACAGATACGCAGTATTTT. Its translation is CASSPQGTDTQYF.

This clone was seen only a few times. The chain recombines TRBV27 with TRBJ2-1; D gene ambiguous. V dropped 0 bases and J dropped 1 base, with 7 bases sitting between them. The CDR3 has 15 amino acids. Germline CDR1 reads MNHEY; CDR2 reads SMNVEV (reference sequence). The CDR3 DNA is TGTGCCAGCAGTTTATCGACTGAGTCCTACAATGAGCAGTTCTTC. Translation gives CASSLSTESYNEQFF.

The chain has TRBV6-5 and TRBJ2-1, with 7 bases identical to TRBD2. The germline gives CDR1 MNHEY, CDR2 SVGAGI. This CDR3 is 15 amino acids long. V lost 4 bases to trimming and J lost 0 bases; unmatched junction nucleotides: 3. CDR3 loop: CASSFGGSSYNEQFF. The DNA for the CDR3 is TGTGCCAGCAGTTTCGGCGGGAGCTCCTACAATGAGCAGTTCTTC.

The gene calls are TRBV9 and TRBJ1-6; 8 bases fit TRBD1. V lost 3 bases, J lost 6 bases, and 2 bases stayed unmatched. The CDR3 has 14 amino acids. From germline, CDR1 is SGDLS and CDR2 YYNGEE. The CDR3 DNA reads as TGTGCCAGCAGCGGACAGGGGAGTAATTCACCCCTCCACTTT. This translates into CASSGQGSNSPLHF. Full variable domain (remainder filled in from reference TRBV9 and TRBJ1-6): DSGVTQTPKHLITATGQRVTLRCSPRSGDLSVYWYQQSLDQGLQFLIQYYNGEERAKGNILERFSAQQFPDLHSELNLSSLELGDSALYFCASSGQGSNSPLHFGNGTRLTVT.

The rearrangement joins TRBV30 to TRBJ2-1; TRBD2 matches 9 bases. Per germline, CDR1 GTSNPN and CDR2 SVGIG (reference sequence). V shed 5 bases, J shed 7 bases, and the junction held 9 bases outside the gene matches. The CDR3 is 14 amino acids. CDR3 amino acids: CAWGAGGLRNEQFF. CDR3 nucleotide sequence: TGTGCCTGGGGAGCGGGAGGTTTAAGGAATGAGCAGTTCTTC.

V and J are TRBV6-1 and TRBJ2-7; 7 nucleotides align to TRBD2. This CDR3 has 16 amino acids. Germline lookup yields CDR1 MNHNS and CDR2 SASEGT. V lost 4 bases and J lost 0; bases outside the gene matches: 9. CDR3 sequence: CASSAQVAGVSYEQYF. The CDR3 DNA reads TGTGCCAGCAGTGCTCAGGTTGCGGGGGTCTCCTACGAGCAGTACTTC.

The chain carries TRBV19 and TRBJ2-1; 8 bases line up with TRBD2. The germline V gene has CDR1 LNHDA and CDR2 SQIVND (reference sequence). The V and J ends lost 9 bases and 6 bases, in that order; junction bases with no gene match: 10. This CDR3 is built from 14 residues. CDR3 in amino acids: CASGGPAGVNEQFF. The CDR3 DNA is TGTGCCAGCGGGGGGCCAGCGGGGGTCAATGAGCAGTTCTTC.

This sequence joins TRBV9 and TRBJ2-1; no definite D call. The CDR3 runs to 12 residues. V lost 4 bases and J lost 8, with 10 bases in between. Germline V lookup: CDR1 SGDLS, CDR2 YYNGEE. The CDR3 region has the DNA TGTGCCAGCAGCCCCCCCCGTGATGAGCAGTTCTTC. Amino acids: CASSPPRDEQFF.

Only one count was recorded for this clone. The gene calls are TRBV6-6 and TRBJ2-1; D remains ambiguous. V gave up 2 bases and J gave up 10 bases, with 6 bases separating them. The CDR3 length is 11 residues. Per germline, CDR1 MNHNY and CDR2 SVGAGI (reference sequence). The CDR3 sequence is CASSYNGEQFF. CDR3 DNA sequence: TGTGCCAGCAGTTACAACGGGGAGCAGTTCTTC.

The V call is TRBV6-1, the J call TRBJ1-4, with TRBD1 matching over 7 bases. J was trimmed by 4 bases and V by 6 bases; bases with no gene match: 8. The germline V gene encodes CDR1 MNHNS and CDR2 SASEGT. This CDR3 region has 15 residues. CDR3 protein: CASSVYGTDNEKLFF. The CDR3, as DNA: TGTGCCAGCAGCGTCTACGGGACAGATAATGAAAAACTGTTTTTT.